This T cell receptor beta chain was profiled in a study of blood T cell repertoires in COVID-19. Turning to the study itself: From T cells, B-cell-depleted T cells, or PBMCs came the material, which was cDNA or gDNA.

Assay: immunoSEQ multiplex PCR; the TCRdb copy retains only in-frame clones and omits some. The sample yields 300,000 to 400,000 clones, 85% seen once. Assignment of participants to cohorts was predicated upon participant-reported clinical history. It was within 2 weeks before study entry that exposed participants met a COVID-19 case. Germline assignment: CDR1 MRHNA and CDR2 SNTAGT. The CDR3 is 17 residues long. J lost 5 bases, V lost 6 bases, and 16 bases had no gene match. Sequencing was carried out using PBMCs or T cells enriched from blood (not recorded which). The TCR sequence derives from a woman younger than 45 who had been exposed to COVID-19. The chain joins TRBV6-4 to TRBJ2-1, with 7 bases matching TRBD1. As DNA, the CDR3 is TGTGCCAGCAGGGGGGCGGGCTGGGACAGAACGAACAATGAGCAGTTCTTC. This encodes CASRGAGWDRTNNEQFF.